The rows below give T cell receptor beta chains drawn from one sample of a study of blood T cell repertoires in COVID-19. Libraries were prepared by immunoSEQ multiplex PCR; TCRdb keeps only in-frame clonotypes and omits some of them. This sample carries some 200,000 clones, roughly four fifths of them seen once, and the ten largest clones take about 10%. Sample: PBMCs or T cells enriched from blood (not recorded which). The receptors shown here come from a man aged 40-49 years who had recovered from COVID-19. Each CDR3 is given with its conserved first and last residue. The order of the fields is D gene, J gene, V gene, clone size, CDR3 protein, CDR3 DNA. D genes are given only for firm matches. Size is omitted from some rows. Given values are once, few, many or a class for expanded clones.

D gene: TRBD2
J gene: TRBJ2-5
V gene: TRBV19
clone size: -
CDR3 protein: CASSITTSGQETQYF
CDR3 DNA: TGTGCCAGTAGTATAACAACTAGCGGCCAAGAGACCCAGTACTTC

D gene: -
J gene: TRBJ2-2
V gene: TRBV5-1
clone size: -
CDR3 protein: CASILIGELFF
CDR3 DNA: TGCGCCAGCATCCTTATCGGGGAGCTGTTTTTT

D gene: -
J gene: TRBJ2-1
V gene: TRBV9
clone size: -
CDR3 protein: CASSEDGGHNEQFF
CDR3 DNA: TGTGCCAGCAGCGAGGACGGGGGGCACAATGAGCAGTTCTTC

D gene: -
J gene: TRBJ1-2
V gene: TRBV28
clone size: -
CDR3 protein: CASSVGQNYGYTF
CDR3 DNA: TGTGCCAGCAGCGTAGGACAGAACTATGGCTACACCTTC

D gene: TRBD1
J gene: TRBJ2-5
V gene: TRBV12-5
clone size: -
CDR3 protein: CASGSLTGHQETQYF
CDR3 DNA: TGTGCTAGTGGTTCCTTGACAGGGCACCAAGAGACCCAGTACTTC

D gene: -
J gene: TRBJ2-1
V gene: TRBV2
clone size: few
CDR3 protein: CASTEWLGVQGGRDNEQFF
CDR3 DNA: TGTGCCAGCACCGAGTGGCTAGGAGTTCAGGGCGGCAGAGACAATGAGCAGTTCTTC

D gene: TRBD1
J gene: TRBJ2-7
V gene: TRBV5-1
clone size: -
CDR3 protein: CASSLEDRAYYEQYF
CDR3 DNA: TGCGCCAGCAGCTTGGAAGACAGGGCATACTACGAGCAGTACTTC

D gene: -
J gene: TRBJ1-1
V gene: TRBV6-5
clone size: -
CDR3 protein: CASSYFYGANTEAFF
CDR3 DNA: TGTGCCAGCAGTTACTTCTATGGGGCGAACACTGAAGCTTTCTTT

D gene: TRBD1
J gene: TRBJ1-2
V gene: TRBV7-2
clone size: -
CDR3 protein: CASSFPGQMRTINYGYTF
CDR3 DNA: TGTGCCAGCAGCTTTCCGGGACAGATGCGTACGATTAACTATGGCTACACCTTC

D gene: -
J gene: TRBJ1-5
V gene: TRBV30
clone size: -
CDR3 protein: CAWSGAGGQPQHF
CDR3 DNA: TGTGCCTGGAGTGGGGCAGGAGGTCAGCCCCAGCATTTT

D gene: TRBD1
J gene: TRBJ1-1
V gene: TRBV7-3
clone size: -
CDR3 protein: CASSYRGQNTEAFF
CDR3 DNA: TGTGCCAGCAGCTACAGGGGGCAGAACACTGAAGCTTTCTTT

D gene: -
J gene: TRBJ1-1
V gene: TRBV11-3
clone size: -
CDR3 protein: CASSMTRSTEAFF
CDR3 DNA: TGTGCCAGCAGCATGACGAGGAGCACTGAAGCTTTCTTT

D gene: TRBD1
J gene: TRBJ1-6
V gene: TRBV28
clone size: -
CDR3 protein: CASRGQNSPLHF
CDR3 DNA: TGTGCCAGCAGGGGACAGAATTCACCCCTCCACTTT

D gene: TRBD1
J gene: TRBJ2-3
V gene: TRBV7-9
clone size: -
CDR3 protein: CASSLADGTGSLDTQYF
CDR3 DNA: TGTGCCAGCAGCTTAGCGGATGGGACAGGGAGTCTAGATACGCAGTATTTT

D gene: TRBD2
J gene: TRBJ2-5
V gene: TRBV6-5
clone size: -
CDR3 protein: CASSGVNSGRETQYF
CDR3 DNA: TGTGCCAGCTCTGGCGTTAATAGCGGGAGAGAGACCCAGTACTTC

D gene: -
J gene: TRBJ2-2
V gene: TRBV18
clone size: -
CDR3 protein: CASSPTTGRAGELFF
CDR3 DNA: TGTGCCAGCTCACCAACAACAGGGAGAGCCGGGGAGCTGTTTTTT

D gene: -
J gene: TRBJ1-2
V gene: TRBV28
clone size: -
CDR3 protein: CASSLNGGGYGYTF
CDR3 DNA: TGTGCCAGCAGTTTAAATGGAGGAGGCTATGGCTACACCTTC

D gene: TRBD1
J gene: TRBJ2-7
V gene: TRBV19
clone size: -
CDR3 protein: CASVRYQGVHEQYF
CDR3 DNA: TGTGCCAGTGTTCGGTACCAGGGGGTCCACGAGCAGTACTTC

D gene: TRBD1
J gene: TRBJ1-2
V gene: TRBV5-1
clone size: -
CDR3 protein: CASSPGGDGYGYTF
CDR3 DNA: TGCGCCAGCAGTCCAGGGGGCGATGGCTATGGCTACACCTTC

D gene: -
J gene: TRBJ1-6
V gene: TRBV28
clone size: -
CDR3 protein: CASSLWTSGVSPLHF
CDR3 DNA: TGTGCCAGCAGTCTCTGGACTTCAGGAGTCTCACCCCTCCACTTT

D gene: TRBD2
J gene: TRBJ2-3
V gene: TRBV7-3
clone size: once
CDR3 protein: CASSLRLAASTDTQYF
CDR3 DNA: TGTGCCAGCAGCTTACGTCTAGCGGCCAGCACAGATACGCAGTATTTT

D gene: -
J gene: TRBJ2-7
V gene: TRBV28
clone size: -
CDR3 protein: CASSFPRGSNEQYF
CDR3 DNA: TGTGCCAGCAGTTTCCCCCGGGGAAGTAACGAGCAGTACTTC

D gene: -
J gene: TRBJ2-2
V gene: TRBV6-2/TRBV6-3
clone size: -
CDR3 protein: CASSHDWAPGTGELFF
CDR3 DNA: TGTGCCAGCAGCCACGACTGGGCACCGGGGACCGGGGAGCTGTTTTTT

D gene: TRBD2
J gene: TRBJ2-2
V gene: TRBV2
clone size: -
CDR3 protein: CASSWTSGITGELFF
CDR3 DNA: TGTGCCAGCAGTTGGACTAGCGGAATCACCGGGGAGCTGTTTTTT

D gene: -
J gene: TRBJ2-5
V gene: TRBV18
clone size: -
CDR3 protein: CASSRNRGQQETQYF
CDR3 DNA: TGTGCCAGCTCCAGGAACCGCGGACAACAAGAGACCCAGTACTTC

D gene: -
J gene: TRBJ2-3
V gene: TRBV5-8
clone size: -
CDR3 protein: CASSTEQGWVDTQYF
CDR3 DNA: TGTGCCAGCAGCACCGAACAGGGATGGGTAGATACGCAGTATTTT

D gene: -
J gene: TRBJ2-5
V gene: TRBV2
clone size: -
CDR3 protein: CASSAPRSPETQYF
CDR3 DNA: TGTGCCAGCAGTGCTCCCCGGTCTCCAGAGACCCAGTACTTC

D gene: TRBD1
J gene: TRBJ2-3
V gene: TRBV6-1
clone size: -
CDR3 protein: CASSDLAGTGLTDTQYF
CDR3 DNA: TGTGCCAGCAGTGACCTAGCCGGGACAGGGTTGACAGATACGCAGTATTTT

D gene: TRBD1
J gene: TRBJ1-5
V gene: TRBV18
clone size: -
CDR3 protein: CASSQGASSNQPQHF
CDR3 DNA: TGTGCCAGCTCGCAGGGGGCGAGTAGCAATCAGCCCCAGCATTTT

D gene: -
J gene: TRBJ1-5
V gene: TRBV5-1
clone size: -
CDR3 protein: CASSLGQGERPQHF
CDR3 DNA: TGCGCCAGCAGCTTGGGGCAGGGTGAAAGACCCCAGCATTTT

D gene: -
J gene: TRBJ2-7
V gene: TRBV9
clone size: once
CDR3 protein: CASSVGQGNEQYF
CDR3 DNA: TGTGCCAGCAGCGTAGGTCAGGGGAACGAGCAGTACTTC

D gene: TRBD1
J gene: TRBJ2-2
V gene: TRBV15
clone size: -
CDR3 protein: CATAGGTGELFF
CDR3 DNA: TGTGCCACCGCAGGGGGCACCGGGGAGCTGTTTTTT

D gene: TRBD2
J gene: TRBJ2-1
V gene: TRBV5-1
clone size: -
CDR3 protein: CASSLGEGYNEQFF
CDR3 DNA: TGCGCCAGCAGCTTGGGGGAGGGCTACAATGAGCAGTTCTTC

D gene: -
J gene: TRBJ1-1
V gene: TRBV7-8
clone size: -
CDR3 protein: CASSRVTGNTEAFF
CDR3 DNA: TGTGCCAGCAGCCGGGTCACAGGTAACACTGAAGCTTTCTTT

D gene: TRBD1
J gene: TRBJ2-5
V gene: TRBV15
clone size: -
CDR3 protein: CATSRATGLGETQYF
CDR3 DNA: TGTGCCACCAGCAGAGCGACAGGGTTGGGAGAGACCCAGTACTTC

D gene: -
J gene: TRBJ1-1
V gene: TRBV9
clone size: -
CDR3 protein: CASSVDLGDTEAFF
CDR3 DNA: TGTGCCAGCAGCGTAGACTTAGGGGACACTGAAGCTTTCTTT

D gene: TRBD2
J gene: TRBJ2-6
V gene: TRBV4-1
clone size: -
CDR3 protein: CASSQVPLRGGSSGANVLTF
CDR3 DNA: TGCGCCAGCAGCCAAGTCCCTTTACGGGGCGGGAGCTCTGGGGCCAACGTCCTGACTTTC

D gene: -
J gene: TRBJ1-5
V gene: TRBV6-5
clone size: -
CDR3 protein: CASMRSRNQPQHF
CDR3 DNA: TGTGCCAGCATGAGGTCTAGGAATCAGCCCCAGCATTTT

D gene: TRBD1
J gene: TRBJ1-1
V gene: TRBV23-1
clone size: -
CDR3 protein: CASSRETGCTEAFF
CDR3 DNA: TGCGCCAGCAGTCGCGAGACAGGGTGTACTGAAGCTTTCTTT

D gene: -
J gene: TRBJ1-3
V gene: TRBV30
clone size: -
CDR3 protein: CAWSAGGGNTIYF
CDR3 DNA: TGTGCCTGGAGCGCCGGAGGTGGAAACACCATATATTTT

D gene: -
J gene: TRBJ1-5
V gene: TRBV5-6
clone size: once
CDR3 protein: CASSLGQGRNQAQHF
CDR3 DNA: TGTGCCAGCAGCTTGGGTCAGGGCCGCAATCAGGCCCAGCATTTT

D gene: -
J gene: TRBJ2-3
V gene: TRBV27
clone size: -
CDR3 protein: CASSALDSAGPDTQYF
CDR3 DNA: TGTGCCAGCAGTGCTCTAGACAGCGCGGGGCCAGATACGCAGTATTTT

D gene: -
J gene: TRBJ2-4
V gene: TRBV2
clone size: once
CDR3 protein: CASSLDFAKNIQYF
CDR3 DNA: TGTGCCAGCAGCCTGGACTTCGCCAAAAACATTCAGTACTTC

D gene: -
J gene: TRBJ1-1
V gene: TRBV28
clone size: -
CDR3 protein: CASRPPGYPTEAFF
CDR3 DNA: TGTGCCAGCAGGCCCCCAGGGTACCCCACTGAAGCTTTCTTT